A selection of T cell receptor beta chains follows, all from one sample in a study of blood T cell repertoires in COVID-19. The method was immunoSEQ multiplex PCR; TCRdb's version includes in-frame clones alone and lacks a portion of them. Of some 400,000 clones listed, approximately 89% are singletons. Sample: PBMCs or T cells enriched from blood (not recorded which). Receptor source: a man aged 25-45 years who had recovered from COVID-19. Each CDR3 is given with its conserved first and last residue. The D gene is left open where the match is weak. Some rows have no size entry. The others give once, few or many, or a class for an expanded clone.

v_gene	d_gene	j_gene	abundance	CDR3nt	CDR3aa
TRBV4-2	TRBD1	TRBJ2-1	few	TGTGCCAGCCGCCCTACAGGGGTGGGCGATGAGCAGTTCTTC	CASRPTGVGDEQFF
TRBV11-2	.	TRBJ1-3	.	TGTGCCAGCAGCGGGGCCTCTGGAAACACCATATATTTT	CASSGASGNTIYF
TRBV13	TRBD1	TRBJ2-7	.	TGTGCCAGCAGCCGGTGGACAGGGGACTACGAGCAGTACTTC	CASSRWTGDYEQYF
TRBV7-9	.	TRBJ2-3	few	TGTGCCAGCAGCTTAGAGGGGAGCACAGATACGCAGTATTTT	CASSLEGSTDTQYF
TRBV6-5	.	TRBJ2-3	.	TGTGCCAGCAGGGGGGCAGGAACAGATACGCAGTATTTT	CASRGAGTDTQYF
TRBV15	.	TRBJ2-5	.	TGTGCCACCAGCAGAACGCTACAGGGAGAGACCCAGTACTTC	CATSRTLQGETQYF
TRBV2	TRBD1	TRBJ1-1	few	TGTGCCAGCAATCAACAGGGGCTCGGTACTGAAGCTTTCTTT	CASNQQGLGTEAFF
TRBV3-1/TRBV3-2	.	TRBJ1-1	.	TGTGCCAGCAGCCAAGTCGGGGGGATGAGGAACACTGAAGCTTTCTTT	CASSQVGGMRNTEAFF
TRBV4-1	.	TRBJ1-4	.	TGCGCCAGCAGCCAAGGGCAGGGCGGTGAAAAACTGTTTTTT	CASSQGQGGEKLFF
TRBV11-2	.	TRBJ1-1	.	TGTGCCAGCAGCCCCAGGGGAAAGGACCATGAAGCTTTCTTT	CASSPRGKDHEAFF
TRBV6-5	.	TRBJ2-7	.	TGTGCCAGCAGGAAGAGAGACTATACGTACGAGCAGTACTTC	CASRKRDYTYEQYF
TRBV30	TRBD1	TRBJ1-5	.	TGTGCCTGGAGCTCTGGACAGGGGCCTCAGCCCCAGCATTTT	CAWSSGQGPQPQHF
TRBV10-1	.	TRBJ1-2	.	TGCGCCAGCGCCCCGGGTCCCAACTATGGCTACACCTTC	CASAPGPNYGYTF
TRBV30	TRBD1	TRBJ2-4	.	TGTGCCTGGAGTGAGTTGGGGACAGGAAAGTACTTC	CAWSELGTGKYF
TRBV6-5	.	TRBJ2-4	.	TGTGCCAGCATAGACAGTACCAAAAACATTCAGTACTTC	CASIDSTKNIQYF
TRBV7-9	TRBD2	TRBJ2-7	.	TGTGCCAGCAGGATAGCGGGGTACGAGCAGTACTTC	CASRIAGYEQYF
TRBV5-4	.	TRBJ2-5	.	TGTGCGAGCAAAGCTAGCTCCCAAGAGACCCAGTACTTC	CASKASSQETQYF
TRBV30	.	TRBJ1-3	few	TGTGCCTGGACAGGGTCGTCTGGAAACACCATATATTTT	CAWTGSSGNTIYF
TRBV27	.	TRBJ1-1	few	TGTGCCAGCAGTTCACAAGATAACACTGAAGCTTTCTTT	CASSSQDNTEAFF
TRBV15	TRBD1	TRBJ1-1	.	TGTGCCACCAGCGACCTCAGGACAGGGCCCAGGAAAGCTTTCTTT	CATSDLRTGPRKAFF
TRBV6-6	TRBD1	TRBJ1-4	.	TGTGCCAGCAGTTACGACAGGGTCACTAATGAAAAACTGTTTTTT	CASSYDRVTNEKLFF
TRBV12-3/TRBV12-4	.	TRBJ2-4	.	TGTGCCAGCAGTTTAGGGGAAGGGGTCATTCAGTACTTC	CASSLGEGVIQYF
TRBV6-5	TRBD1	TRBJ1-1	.	TGTGCCAGCAGTCGTCCCGGGACAGGGGGCACTGAAGCTTTCTTT	CASSRPGTGGTEAFF
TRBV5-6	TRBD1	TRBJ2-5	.	TGTGCCAGCAGCTTGAGGGGGCCTACCCAAGAGACCCAGTACTTC	CASSLRGPTQETQYF
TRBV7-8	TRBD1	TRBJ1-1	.	TGTGCCAGCAGCCACTCCGGACAGGGGGCCACTGAAGCTTTCTTT	CASSHSGQGATEAFF
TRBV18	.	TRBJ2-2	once	TGTGCCAGCTCAACAACAGGGCCCGGGGAGCTGTTTTTT	CASSTTGPGELFF
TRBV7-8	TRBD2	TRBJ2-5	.	TGTGCCAGCAGCTTAGTCGCGGGAGAGGAGACCCAGTACTTC	CASSLVAGEETQYF
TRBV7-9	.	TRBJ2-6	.	TGTGCCAGCAGCTCTGAGGTCTCTGGGGCCAACGTCCTGACTTTC	CASSSEVSGANVLTF
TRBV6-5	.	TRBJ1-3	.	TGTGCCAGCAGTTACTCGAACGGTGGAAACACCATATATTTT	CASSYSNGGNTIYF
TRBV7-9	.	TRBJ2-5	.	TGTGCCAGCAGCTTTACAGTGTACCAAGAGACCCAGTACTTC	CASSFTVYQETQYF
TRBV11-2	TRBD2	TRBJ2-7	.	TGTGCCAGCAGCTTAGGAGCTAGCGGGGGCCACAAAAGCTACGAGCAGTACTTC	CASSLGASGGHKSYEQYF
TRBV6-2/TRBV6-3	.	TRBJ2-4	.	TGTGCCAGCAGTTACGCAGGGGGGTCCATTCAGTACTTC	CASSYAGGSIQYF
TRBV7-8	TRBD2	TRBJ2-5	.	TGTGCCAGCAGCCAAGCGGGGGGGGAGACCCAGTACTTC	CASSQAGGETQYF
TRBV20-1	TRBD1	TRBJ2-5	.	TGCAGTGCTGCCGGGACAGGGACCCAGTACTTC	CSAAGTGTQYF
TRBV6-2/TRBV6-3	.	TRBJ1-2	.	TGTGCCAGCAGTTCCCGTACAGCAGCTAACTATGGCTACACCTTC	CASSSRTAANYGYTF
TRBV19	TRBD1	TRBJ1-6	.	TGTGCCAGTAGGACAGGGACCCCGAGCTCCTATAATTCACCCCTCCACTTT	CASRTGTPSSYNSPLHF
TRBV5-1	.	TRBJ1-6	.	TGCGCCAGCAGGGGAGACACGGAAAATTCACCCCTCCACTTT	CASRGDTENSPLHF
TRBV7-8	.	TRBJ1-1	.	TGTGCCTCCCGGGAAGGATCCCTTAACACTGAAGCTTTCTTT	CASREGSLNTEAFF
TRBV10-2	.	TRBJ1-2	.	TGCGCCAGCAGTGACGGGGGGCGCTCAGTTGGCTACACCTTC	CASSDGGRSVGYTF
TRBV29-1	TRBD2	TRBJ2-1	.	TGCAGCGTCGAGAAGGCGGGGGGATTTAACAATGAGCAGTTCTTC	CSVEKAGGFNNEQFF
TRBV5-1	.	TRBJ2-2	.	TGCGCCAGCAGCTTGGAACCAGGGGTAGGAGGGGAGCTGTTTTTT	CASSLEPGVGGELFF
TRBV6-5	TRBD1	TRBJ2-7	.	TGTGCCAGCAGAAGACAGGGGCGAGCCTACGAGCAGTACTTC	CASRRQGRAYEQYF
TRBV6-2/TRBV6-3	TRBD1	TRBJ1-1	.	TGTGCCAGCAGTTATCCCAGGGGGGTAGCTTTCTTT	CASSYPRGVAFF